The present entry profiles one T cell receptor (beta chain) with its context. This clonotype has only a few counts. Its specific antigen is unknown. The input lacks base qualities; no much larger clone sits a single base away. Data came from an Illumina HiSeq 2500. TCR beta libraries were prepared by quantitative 5'-RACE with molecular barcodes. Regarding the original processing steps: Disease-linked TCR variants were identified with a new computational method built on a probabilistic model of VDJ rearrangement. In TCRdb, the public reads were trimmed at Q25 with fastp and aligned with MiXCR, with productive beta chains retained. Merged by CDR3 protein, the rows form single entries marked with the most common genes and DNA. The V and J calls were determined by TCRdb, not by the authors. This sample holds over 450,000 distinct CDR3 sequences; roughly 12% were observed only once. The ten largest clonotypes hold approximately 7% of the sample.

This record belongs to a study of CD8 T cells in ankylosing spondylitis (dated by TCRdb to 2015 to 2018). A note on the overall study: To find TCR variants linked to disease, the study profiled T cell receptor beta repertoires in ankylosing spondylitis patients and healthy donors. The full study cohort comprised 20 to 30 ankylosing spondylitis patients and 85 to 120 healthy donors. Samples of peripheral blood were taken, and for ankylosing spondylitis patients, synovial fluid was collected as well.

Broader findings and caveats from the paper: Some TCR beta motif variants had previously been reported in synovial fluid and blood of reactive arthritis patients, which suggested common disease-initiation mechanisms. According to the report, matched synovial fluid samples from ankylosing spondylitis patients were significantly enriched for the disease-linked clones. A TCR beta motif of fewer than 10 highly homologous amino acid variants appeared characteristic of blood from ankylosing spondylitis patients. The disease-linked clones had a CD8+ phenotype and were found at relatively low frequencies in peripheral blood.

The CDR3 contains 14 residues, cysteine and phenylalanine counted. The DNA shown is the 42-base CDR3, in frame from base 1. V sheds 7 bases and J sheds 1 base, leaving 13 bases between their ends. CDR1 and CDR2 are drawn from the germline V gene: WSHSY, SAAADI. Recombination joined TRBV10-2 with TRBJ2-5, with the D call perhaps TRBD1 or TRBD2, as 6 bases match in each case. Sequencing was performed on blood, either unsorted or a sorted T cell fraction (not recorded which). This receptor was identified in a male donor with ankylosing spondylitis. The CDR3 protein: CASKGGTSQETQYF. The DNA reads as follows: TGCGCCAGCAAAGGGGGGACTTCCCAAGAGACCCAGTACTTC.